This TCR beta chain was recorded in a study of blood T cell repertoires in COVID-19 (dated by TCRdb to the early 2020s). Study-wide context: Samples from collaborators originated in the United States, Italy and Spain and spanned both the acute and convalescent phases of COVID-19. The repertoires were made available in a free public database intended to serve as a resource for research on the immune response to SARS-CoV-2. Where available, HLA class I and class II types were obtained from metadata supplied by the sample provider rather than from assay-based typing. The material from the prospective study consisted of cDNA or gDNA derived from T cells, B-cell-depleted T cells, or PBMCs. Deeply sampled blood TCRbeta repertoires from subjects exposed to, actively infected with, or recovered from COVID-19 were included in the dataset. Samples were obtained from the ongoing ImmuneRACE study (first 160 participants) and from over 1,000 subjects provided by 6 global collaborators. Sample metadata almost always included a de-identified subject ID, COVID-19 status, age in years and sex.

TCRbeta CDR3 regions were amplified from genomic DNA by means of the immunoSEQ Assay, a bias-controlled multiplex PCR. On the study's bioinformatics: The number of nucleated cells in each sample was estimated by amplification of reference gene primers within the assay. To quantify the absolute abundance of each unique TCRbeta CDR3 rearrangement, sequence reads were collapsed and filtered. For each sample, productive Simpson clonality was calculated as the square root of Simpson's diversity index over productive rearrangements. As stored in TCRdb, this immuneACCESS dataset retains in-frame rearrangements with V and J assigned. A fraction of the clones does not appear; measured against another copy, unresolved V genes explain less than half of the discrepancy, and the remainder lacks a known reason. V, J and clone size reflect that table, while D and trimming were determined from the DNA. The sample table shows more than 150,000 clones, and approximately 80% are seen once. The ten largest clones capture approximately 7.1% of the sample.

This clone was detected only once. The antigen it binds to is not known. Base qualities are missing; no much larger clone stands one base away. Each collaborating institution followed its own protocols to collect whole blood in K2EDTA tubes. For TCRbeta analysis, collaborators shipped samples in one of three forms: frozen whole blood, isolated PBMCs, or DNA extracted from either of those sample types. What the authors observed across the whole study: The quantity of clinical and demographic metadata differed by source and by participant and was supplied without curation.

CDR1 SQVTM and CDR2 ANQGSEA were looked up in the germline V gene. The CDR3 starts with the cysteine, ends with the phenylalanine, and has 15 residues. Only the CDR3 part of the read is kept: 45 bases, read in frame from the first base. Cut back by 3 bases and 2 bases, the V and J ends lie 17 bases apart. The V and J segments used are TRBV29-1 and TRBJ2-7, and perhaps TRBD1 as D gene, on 5 matching bases. This sequence was found in a human donor in a cohort sampled during active COVID-19. Specimen: peripheral blood. CDR3 protein: CSVEGRDQGTYEQYF. The DNA is TGCAGCGTTGAGGGGCGCGACCAGGGTACCTACGAGCAGTACTTC.